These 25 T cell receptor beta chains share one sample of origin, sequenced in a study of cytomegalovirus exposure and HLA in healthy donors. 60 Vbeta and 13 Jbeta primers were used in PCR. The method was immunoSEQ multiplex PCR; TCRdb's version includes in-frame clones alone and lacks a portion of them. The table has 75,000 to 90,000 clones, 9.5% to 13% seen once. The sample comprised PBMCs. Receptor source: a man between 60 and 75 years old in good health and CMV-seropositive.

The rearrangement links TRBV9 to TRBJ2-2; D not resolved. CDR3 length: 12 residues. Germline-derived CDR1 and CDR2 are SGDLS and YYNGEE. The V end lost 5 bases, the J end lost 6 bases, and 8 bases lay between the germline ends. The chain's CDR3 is CASRPLAGELFF. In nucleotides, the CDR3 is TGTGCCAGCAGACCACTCGCCGGGGAGCTGTTTTTT.

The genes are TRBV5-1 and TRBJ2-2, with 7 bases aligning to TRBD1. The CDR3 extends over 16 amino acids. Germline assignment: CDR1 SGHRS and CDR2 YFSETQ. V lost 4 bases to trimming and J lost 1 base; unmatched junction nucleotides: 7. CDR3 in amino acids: CASSQRQGQNTGELFF. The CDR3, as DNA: TGCGCCAGCAGCCAGCGACAGGGTCAGAACACCGGGGAGCTGTTTTTT.

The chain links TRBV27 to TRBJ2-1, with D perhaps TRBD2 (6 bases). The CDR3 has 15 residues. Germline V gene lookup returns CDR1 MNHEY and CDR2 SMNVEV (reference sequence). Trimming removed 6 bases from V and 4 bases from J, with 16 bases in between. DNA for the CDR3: TGTGCCAGCAGACCATACGGGACTCCGTACAATGAGCAGTTCTTC. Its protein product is CASRPYGTPYNEQFF.

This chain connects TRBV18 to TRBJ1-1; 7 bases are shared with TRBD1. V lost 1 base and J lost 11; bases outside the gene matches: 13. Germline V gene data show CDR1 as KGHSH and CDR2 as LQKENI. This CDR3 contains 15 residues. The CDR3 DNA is TGTGCCAGCTCACCACGTGATGAACAGGGGAGTGTTGCTTTCTTT. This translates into CASSPRDEQGSVAFF. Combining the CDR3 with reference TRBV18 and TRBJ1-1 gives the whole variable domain NAGVMQNPRHLVRRRGQEARLRCSPMKGHSHVYWYRQLPEEGLKFMVYLQKENIIDESGMPKERFSAEFPKEGPSILRIQQVVRGDSAAYFCASSPRDEQGSVAFFGQGTRLTVV.

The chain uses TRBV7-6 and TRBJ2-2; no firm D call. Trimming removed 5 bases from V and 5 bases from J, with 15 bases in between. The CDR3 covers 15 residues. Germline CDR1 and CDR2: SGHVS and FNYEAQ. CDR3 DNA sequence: TGTGCCAGCAGCCCGCGGTCTACTCGGACCGGGGAGCTGTTTTTT. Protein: CASSPRSTRTGELFF. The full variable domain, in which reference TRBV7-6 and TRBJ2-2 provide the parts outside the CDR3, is GAGVSQSPRYKVTKRGQDVALRCDPISGHVSLYWYRQALGQGPEFLTYFNYEAQQDKSGLPNDRFSAERPEGSISTLTIQRTEQRDSAMYRCASSPRSTRTGELFFGEGSRLTVL.

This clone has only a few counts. The CDR3: CAISEDRAGEKLFF. The CDR3 DNA follows: TGTGCCATCAGTGAGGACAGGGCGGGTGAAAAACTGTTTTTT. V and J are TRBV10-3 and TRBJ1-4, with 7 nucleotides matching TRBD1. The V segment lost 2 bases and the J segment 7 bases; nucleotides outside the gene matches: 4. The CDR3 length is 14 residues. Germline CDR1 and CDR2: ENHRY and SYGVKD.

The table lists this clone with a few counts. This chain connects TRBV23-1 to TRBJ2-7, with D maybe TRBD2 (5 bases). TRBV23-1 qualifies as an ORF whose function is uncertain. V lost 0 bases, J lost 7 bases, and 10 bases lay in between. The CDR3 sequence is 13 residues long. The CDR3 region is CASSQSAGCEQYV. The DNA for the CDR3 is TGCGCCAGCAGTCAATCTGCGGGTTGTGAGCAGTACGTC.

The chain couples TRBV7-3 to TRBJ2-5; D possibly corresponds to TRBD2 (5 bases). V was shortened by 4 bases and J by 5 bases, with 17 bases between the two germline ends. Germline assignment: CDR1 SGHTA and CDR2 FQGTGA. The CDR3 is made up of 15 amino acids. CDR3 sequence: CASSYQEGSSETQYF. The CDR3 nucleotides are TGTGCCAGCAGCTACCAAGAAGGGTCTAGCGAGACCCAGTACTTC.

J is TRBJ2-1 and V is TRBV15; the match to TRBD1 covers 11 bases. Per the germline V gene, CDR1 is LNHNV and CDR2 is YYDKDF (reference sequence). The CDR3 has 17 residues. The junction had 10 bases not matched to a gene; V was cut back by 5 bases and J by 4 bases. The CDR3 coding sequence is TGTGCCACCAGCGAAGGATACGGGACAGGGGGTTACAATGAGCAGTTCTTC. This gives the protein CATSEGYGTGGYNEQFF.

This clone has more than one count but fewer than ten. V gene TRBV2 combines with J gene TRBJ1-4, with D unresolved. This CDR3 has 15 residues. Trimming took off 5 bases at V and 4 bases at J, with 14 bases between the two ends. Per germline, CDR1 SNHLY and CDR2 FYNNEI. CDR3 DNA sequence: TGTGCCAGCAGTCCCCCGGGGTTTAGTAATGAAAAACTGTTTTTT. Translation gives CASSPPGFSNEKLFF. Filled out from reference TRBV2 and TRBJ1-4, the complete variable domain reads EPEVTQTPSHQVTQMGQEVILRCVPISNHLYFYWYRQILGQKVEFLVSFYNNEISEKSEIFDDQFSVERPDGSNFTLKIRSTKLEDSAMYFCASSPPGFSNEKLFFGSGTQLSVL.

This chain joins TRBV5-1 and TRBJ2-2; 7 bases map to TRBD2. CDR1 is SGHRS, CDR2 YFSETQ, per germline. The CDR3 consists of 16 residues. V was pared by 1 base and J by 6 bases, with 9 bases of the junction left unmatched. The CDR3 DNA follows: TGCGCCAGCAGCTTGATTCGAGCGGGAAGATCCGGGGAGCTGTTTTTT. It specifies CASSLIRAGRSGELFF.

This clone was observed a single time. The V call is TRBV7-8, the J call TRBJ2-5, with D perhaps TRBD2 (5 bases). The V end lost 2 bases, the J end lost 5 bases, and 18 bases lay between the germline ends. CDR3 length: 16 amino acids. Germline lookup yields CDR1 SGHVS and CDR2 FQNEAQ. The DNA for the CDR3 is TGTGCCAGCAGCTTACCCGAGTTAAACAGAGGGGAGACCCAGTACTTC. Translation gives CASSLPELNRGETQYF.

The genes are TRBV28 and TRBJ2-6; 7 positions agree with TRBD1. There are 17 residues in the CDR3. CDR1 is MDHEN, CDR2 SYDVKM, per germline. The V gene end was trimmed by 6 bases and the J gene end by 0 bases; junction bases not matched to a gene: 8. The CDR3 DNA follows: TGTGCCAGCAGGGCAGGGGGTCTAAGCTCTGGGGCCAACGTCCTGACTTTC. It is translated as CASRAGGLSSGANVLTF.

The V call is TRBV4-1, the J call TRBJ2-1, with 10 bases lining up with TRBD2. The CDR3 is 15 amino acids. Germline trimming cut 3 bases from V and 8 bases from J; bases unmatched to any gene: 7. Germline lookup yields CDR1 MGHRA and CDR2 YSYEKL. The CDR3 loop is CASSQSLTSGDEQFF. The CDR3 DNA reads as TGCGCCAGCAGCCAGAGCCTTACTAGCGGGGATGAGCAGTTCTTC.

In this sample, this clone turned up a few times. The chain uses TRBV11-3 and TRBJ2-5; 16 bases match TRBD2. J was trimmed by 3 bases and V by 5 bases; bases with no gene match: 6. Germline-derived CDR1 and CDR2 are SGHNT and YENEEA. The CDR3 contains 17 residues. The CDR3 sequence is CASSQGLAGGDEETQYF. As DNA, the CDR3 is TGTGCCAGCAGCCAGGGACTAGCGGGGGGGGACGAAGAGACCCAGTACTTC.

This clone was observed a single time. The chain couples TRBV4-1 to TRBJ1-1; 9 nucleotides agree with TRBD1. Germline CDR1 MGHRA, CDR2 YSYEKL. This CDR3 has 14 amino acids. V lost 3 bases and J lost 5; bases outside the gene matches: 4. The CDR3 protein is CASSQKTGGTEAFF. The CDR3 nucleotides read TGCGCCAGCAGCCAGAAGACAGGGGGTACTGAAGCTTTCTTT.

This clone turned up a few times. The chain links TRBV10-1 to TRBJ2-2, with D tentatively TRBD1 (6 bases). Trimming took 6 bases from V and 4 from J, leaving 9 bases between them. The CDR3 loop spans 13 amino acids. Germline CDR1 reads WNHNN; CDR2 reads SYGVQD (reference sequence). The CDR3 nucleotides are TGCGCCAGCAGCGAACAGGGCACCGGGGAGCTGTTTTTT. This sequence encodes CASSEQGTGELFF.

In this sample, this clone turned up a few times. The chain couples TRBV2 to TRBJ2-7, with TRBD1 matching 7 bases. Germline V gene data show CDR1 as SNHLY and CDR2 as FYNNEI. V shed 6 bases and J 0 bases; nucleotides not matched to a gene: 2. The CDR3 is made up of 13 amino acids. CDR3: CASRDRSSYEQYF. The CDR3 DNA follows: TGTGCCAGCAGGGACAGGAGCTCCTACGAGCAGTACTTC.

For the CDR3, the DNA is TGTGCCTTTCAACGGGGGGTTTTCGTCGGTGAGCAGTTCTTC. Encoded protein: CAFQRGVFVGEQFF. The V and J genes are TRBV30 and TRBJ2-1, with TRBD2 matching over 7 bases. Trimming removed 7 bases from V and 9 bases from J; junction bases left unmatched: 15. CDR3 length: 14 residues. The germline V gene encodes CDR1 GTSNPN and CDR2 SVGIG (reference sequence). Supplemented by reference TRBV30 and TRBJ2-1, the full variable domain reads SQTIHQWPATLVQPVGSPLSLECTVEGTSNPNLYWYRQAAGRGLQLLFYSVGIGQISSEVPQNLSASRPQDRQFILSSKKLLLSDSGFYLCAFQRGVFVGEQFFGPGTRLTVL.

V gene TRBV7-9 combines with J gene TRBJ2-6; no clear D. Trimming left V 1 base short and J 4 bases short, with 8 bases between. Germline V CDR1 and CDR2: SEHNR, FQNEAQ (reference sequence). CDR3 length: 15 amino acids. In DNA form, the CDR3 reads TGTGCCAGCAGCTTAGGAACCGCGGGGGCCAACGTCCTGACTTTC. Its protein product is CASSLGTAGANVLTF.

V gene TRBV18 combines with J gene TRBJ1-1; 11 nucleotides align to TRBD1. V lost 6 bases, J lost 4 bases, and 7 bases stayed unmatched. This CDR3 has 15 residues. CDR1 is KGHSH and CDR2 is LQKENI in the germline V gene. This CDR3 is CASSHPGQGGTEAFF. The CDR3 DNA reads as TGTGCCAGCTCCCATCCGGGACAGGGGGGCACTGAAGCTTTCTTT.

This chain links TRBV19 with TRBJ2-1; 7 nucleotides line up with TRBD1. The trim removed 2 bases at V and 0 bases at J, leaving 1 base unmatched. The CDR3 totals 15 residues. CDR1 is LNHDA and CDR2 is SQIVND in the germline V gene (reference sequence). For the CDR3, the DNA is TGTGCCAGTAGTATAAGGGACAGCTCCTACAATGAGCAGTTCTTC. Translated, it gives CASSIRDSSYNEQFF.

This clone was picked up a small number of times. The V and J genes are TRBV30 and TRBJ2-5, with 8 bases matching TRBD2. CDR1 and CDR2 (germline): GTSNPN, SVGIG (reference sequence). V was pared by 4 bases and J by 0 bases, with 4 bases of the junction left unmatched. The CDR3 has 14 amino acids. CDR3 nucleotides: TGTGCCTGGACGGGACTAGGGTACCAAGAGACCCAGTACTTC. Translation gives CAWTGLGYQETQYF.

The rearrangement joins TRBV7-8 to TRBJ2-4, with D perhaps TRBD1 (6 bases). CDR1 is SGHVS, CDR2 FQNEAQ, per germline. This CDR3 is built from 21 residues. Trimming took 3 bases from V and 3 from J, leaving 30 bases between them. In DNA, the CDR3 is TGTGCCAGCAGCTTCCACGCCACCGGGACACAAAAGAAAGTGGGCAAAAACATTCAGTACTTC. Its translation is CASSFHATGTQKKVGKNIQYF.

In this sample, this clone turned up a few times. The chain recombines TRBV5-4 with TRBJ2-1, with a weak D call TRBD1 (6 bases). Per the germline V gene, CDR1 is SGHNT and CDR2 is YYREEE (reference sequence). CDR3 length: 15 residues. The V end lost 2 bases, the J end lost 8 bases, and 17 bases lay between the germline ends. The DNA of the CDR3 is TGTGCCAGCAGCTTCGGACAGCTTGCGCGGGATGAGCAGTTCTTC. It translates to CASSFGQLARDEQFF.